This T cell receptor beta chain was retrieved from a study of T cell responses to AZD1222 COVID-19 vaccine. Study conclusions and caveats: In the spike-specific TCR repertoire, nearly half reportedly target unmutated variant regions. Donors were chiefly white British, with a greater number of females, and clonal diversity was perhaps underestimated. There were repertoire samples only from the period after the peak T cell response.

TCRdb keeps only in-frame clones here, not all; method: immunoSEQ multiplex PCR. Of roughly 84,000 clones detected, 70% to 90% appear once; the ten largest clones hold around 10%. Worth noting for this clone: Its cognate antigen is unknown.

V shed 0 bases and J shed 7 bases, with 7 bases lying between them. There are 12 residues in the CDR3. Germline lookup yields CDR1 SGHDT and CDR2 YYEEEE. This chain links TRBV5-6 with TRBJ1-2; D is undetermined. Sequenced material: peripheral blood, taken 28 days after the second AZD1222 dose. This clonotype was sampled from an adult who received the AZD1222 COVID-19 vaccine. This CDR3 reads CASSLGGGGYTF. The CDR3 DNA follows: TGTGCCAGCAGCTTGGGGGGTGGTGGCTACACCTTC.